This entry features one T cell receptor beta chain sequence. This sample was included in a study of blood T cell repertoires in COVID-19. Across the whole study: The samples span acute and convalescent COVID-19 from the United States, Italy and Spain. The analysed material was cDNA or gDNA that came from T cells, B-cell-depleted T cells, or PBMCs.

Authors' methods: Using reference gene primer amplification, nucleated cell counts were estimated. The protocol was immunoSEQ multiplex PCR, while the TCRdb copy is restricted to in-frame clones and leaves out a portion. D and trimming come from the DNA, and the V and J calls and clone size come from that table. The repertoire holds about 250,000 clones, with around nine tenths as singletons. V was shortened by 2 bases and J by 6 bases, with 14 bases between the two germline ends. This CDR3 contains 15 residues. Looked up from germline, CDR1 is SGHNT and CDR2 is YENEEA. This chain joins TRBV11-3 and TRBJ2-1, with D tentatively TRBD2 (5 bases). Sequencing was done on a sample of peripheral blood. The sequence was obtained from a woman in her sixties who had recovered from COVID-19. The CDR3 DNA reads TGTGCCAGCAGCTTATCCTCACTAGAAGTCAATGAGCAGTTCTTC. This gives the protein CASSLSSLEVNEQFF.